The next 10 T cell receptor beta chains were all read from a single sample in a study of post-analysis software for immune sequencing data. The library was made from cDNA and included unique molecular identifiers. TCRdb processed the PCR reads anew with MiXCR; each CDR3 protein has one entry. The profile shows about 160,000 distinct CDR3 sequences, 30% to 45% of them singletons. The starting material was blood, obtained after autologous hematopoietic stem cell transplantation. The receptors shown here come from a girl aged 5-17 years with multiple sclerosis.

Only a few counts were recorded for this clonotype. The rearrangement joins TRBV5-1 to TRBJ2-3; unclear D gene. The V gene's germline CDR1 is SGHRS and CDR2 YFSETQ. This CDR3 has 13 residues. V dropped 1 base and J dropped 3 bases, with 6 bases sitting between them. The CDR3 is CASSLQITDTQYF. For the CDR3, the DNA is TGCGCCAGCAGCTTGCAGATTACAGATACGCAGTATTTT. Complete variable domain (other parts from reference TRBV5-1 and TRBJ2-3): KAGVTQTPRYLIKTRGQQVTLSCSPISGHRSVSWYQQTPGQGLQFLFEYFSETQRNKGNFPGRFSGRQFSNSRSEMNVSTLELGDSALYLCASSLQITDTQYFGPGTRLTVL.

This clonotype came up many times. V and J are TRBV5-1 and TRBJ2-7; the D call may be TRBD1 or TRBD2 (6 bases each). The CDR3 extends over 13 amino acids. From germline, CDR1 is SGHRS and CDR2 YFSETQ. V shed 3 bases and J shed 5 bases, with 12 bases lying between them. The CDR3 DNA reads TGCGCCAGCAGCTCCCTTAGGGGGGACGAGCAGTACTTC. Encoded protein: CASSSLRGDEQYF.

This clonotype has more than one count but fewer than ten. The gene calls are TRBV9 and TRBJ2-1; possibly TRBD2 for D (6 bases). The V gene's germline CDR1 is SGDLS and CDR2 YYNGEE. V was pared by 5 bases and J by 6 bases, with 21 bases between. The CDR3 sequence is 16 residues long. The CDR3, as DNA: TGTGCCAGCAGTTGGAGGGGTAACGATGAGACCAATGAGCAGTTCTTC. As protein: CASSWRGNDETNEQFF.

This clonotype was picked up a small number of times. J is TRBJ2-7 and V is TRBV9, with TRBD1 matching over 12 bases. V dropped 2 bases and J dropped 5; count of bases not matched to a gene: 5. The CDR3 length is 15 residues. Germline CDR1 and CDR2: SGDLS and YYNGEE. The CDR3 sequence: CASSVAGTGGHEQYF. The CDR3 coding sequence is TGTGCCAGCAGCGTTGCCGGGACAGGGGGCCACGAGCAGTACTTC.

This clonotype was counted between two and nine times. The rearrangement joins TRBV18 to TRBJ2-3; D may be TRBD1 (6 bases). The V end was cut by 3 bases, the J end by 2 bases, with 9 bases between. CDR1 is KGHSH and CDR2 is LQKENI in the germline V gene. CDR3 length equals 14 residues. CDR3 in amino acids: CASSPTGTTDTQYF. CDR3 nucleotides: TGTGCCAGCTCACCGACAGGTACCACAGATACGCAGTATTTT. Full variable domain (remainder filled in from reference TRBV18 and TRBJ2-3): NAGVMQNPRHLVRRRGQEARLRCSPMKGHSHVYWYRQLPEEGLKFMVYLQKENIIDESGMPKERFSAEFPKEGPSILRIQQVVRGDSAAYFCASSPTGTTDTQYFGPGTRLTVL.

The chain uses TRBV20-1 and TRBJ2-3; TRBD2 matches 11 bases. Germline V gives CDR1 DFQATT, CDR2 SNEGSKA (reference sequence). The V gene end was trimmed by 3 bases and the J gene end by 8 bases; junction bases not matched to a gene: 7. The CDR3 is 14 amino acids. The CDR3 sequence: CSASSSGGLGTQYF. Here the CDR3 DNA reads TGCAGTGCTAGTTCTAGCGGGGGGCTCGGTACGCAGTATTTT.

The chain has TRBV29-1 and TRBJ2-5; D is uncertain. The end of the DNA aligns better with TRBJ2-7, so the J call may be wrong. The CDR3 consists of 12 residues. Germline V gene lookup returns CDR1 SQVTM and CDR2 ANQGSEA. Here the CDR3 DNA reads TGCAGCGTTGAAGTTGGCCTCTACGAGCAGTACTTC. It specifies CSVEVGLYEQYF.

The genes are TRBV6-5 and TRBJ1-2, with D uncertain. This CDR3 region has 16 residues. V was clipped by 2 bases and J by 0 bases, with 13 bases between them. Germline lookup yields CDR1 MNHEY and CDR2 SVGAGI. CDR3 nucleotide sequence: TGTGCCAGCAGTTACGGGTCGGGAGCAGCTAACTATGGCTACACCTTC. Protein product: CASSYGSGAANYGYTF.

Only a few counts were recorded for this clonotype. The gene calls are TRBV7-2 and TRBJ1-1, with D uncertain. Trimming stripped 1 base from V and 1 base from J, with 7 bases between. Per the germline V gene, CDR1 is SGHTA and CDR2 is FQGNSA. This CDR3 is 14 amino acids long. The CDR3 DNA reads TGTGCCAGCAGCTTAGATGGCGGGAACACTGAAGCTTTCTTT. The encoded protein is CASSLDGGNTEAFF.

The rearrangement uses TRBV5-6 and TRBJ2-7, with TRBD2 identical over 9 bases. V lost 1 base, J lost 6 bases, and 5 bases stayed unmatched. The CDR3 sequence is 14 residues long. Germline values: CDR1 SGHDT, CDR2 YYEEEE. In DNA, the CDR3 is TGTGCCAGCAGCTTGAAAGCGGGAGGAGGCGAGCAGTACTTC. It yields the protein CASSLKAGGGEQYF.